These 30 T cell receptor beta chains originate from one sample sequenced in a study of shared clonotypes between healthy human individuals. Using immunoSEQ multiplex PCR, the repertoire was profiled, and TCRdb retains in-frame clones only, with some absent. The data hold over a million clones, with roughly 95% observed a single time. Source material: naive CD4+ T cells sorted from blood. Subset in this sample: CD45RA+ positively selected. These receptors were collected from a man in his thirties or forties in good health.

In the case of this clone: The sample contains more than one DNA sequence encoding this CDR3. CDR3 in DNA: TGTGCCACCAGCAGGGAAGGGGGAGGATACGAGCAGTACTTC. It codes for CATSREGGGYEQYF. This chain uses TRBV15 with TRBJ2-7, with D perhaps matching TRBD1 or TRBD2 (6 bases each). Trimming removed 3 bases at V and 4 bases at J, with 13 bases between. Germline CDR1 is LNHNV and CDR2 is YYDKDF (reference sequence). This CDR3 has 14 amino acids.

In its sample, this clone was seen a few times. The V and J genes are TRBV7-8 and TRBJ1-4; no definite D call. The CDR3 totals 13 residues. V dropped 1 base and J dropped 8 bases, with 8 bases sitting between them. CDR1 and CDR2 (germline): SGHVS, FQNEAQ. The CDR3 protein is CASSLVGREKLFF. The CDR3 coding sequence is TGTGCCAGCAGCTTAGTCGGAAGGGAAAAACTGTTTTTT.

This chain joins TRBV6-4 and TRBJ2-7; D is unclear. This CDR3 is built from 13 residues. Germline V gives CDR1 MRHNA, CDR2 SNTAGT. Trimming took 4 bases from V and 6 from J, leaving 13 bases between them. As DNA, the CDR3 is TGTGCCAGCAGTGGTCCGTACTGGTGCGAGCAGTACTTC. Protein sequence: CASSGPYWCEQYF.

The chain couples TRBV5-1 to TRBJ2-1; 12 nucleotides line up with TRBD2. The ends lost 5 bases at V and 13 bases at J; junction bases unmatched: 10. The CDR3 extends over 14 amino acids. From germline, CDR1 is SGHRS and CDR2 YFSETQ. The CDR3 DNA reads as TGCGCCAGCAGGTTACGACTAGCGGGGGCGTACCAGTTCTTC. Amino acids: CASRLRLAGAYQFF.

V usage is TRBV7-9 and J usage is TRBJ2-7; 14 bases align to TRBD2. The CDR3 runs to 16 residues. The V gene end was trimmed by 5 bases and the J gene end by 4 bases; junction bases not matched to a gene: 7. Germline CDR1 and CDR2: SEHNR and FQNEAQ (reference sequence). The CDR3 protein is CASSARLAGGGYEQYF. The DNA for the CDR3 is TGTGCCAGCAGCGCGAGACTAGCGGGAGGGGGATACGAGCAGTACTTC.

V usage is TRBV6-6 and J usage is TRBJ2-7, with TRBD2 matching over 9 bases. This CDR3 comprises 13 residues. The germline CDR1 and CDR2 sequences are MNHNY and SVGAGI (reference sequence). Trimming cost V 6 bases and J 5 bases; bases outside gene matches: 5. The CDR3 nucleotides read TGTGCCAGCAGCCGCGGGAGGGTCGACGAGCAGTACTTC. Protein product: CASSRGRVDEQYF.

This clone occurred once. This chain uses TRBV10-2 with TRBJ2-3, with D possibly TRBD2 on 6 matching bases. Trimming removed 4 bases at V and 0 bases at J, with 14 bases between. This CDR3 comprises 16 residues. Per the germline V gene, CDR1 is WSHSY and CDR2 is SAAADI. For the CDR3, the DNA is TGCGCCAGCAGTGGGATAGCGGTACCTAGCACAGATACGCAGTATTTT. Translated: CASSGIAVPSTDTQYF.

This clone occurred a few times. The chain has TRBV6-1 and TRBJ1-5, with TRBD1 identical over 12 bases. The V and J ends lost 5 bases and 5 bases, in that order; junction bases with no gene match: 4. The germline V gene encodes CDR1 MNHNS and CDR2 SASEGT. The CDR3 extends over 15 amino acids. CDR3 protein: CASSPGQGAYQPQHF. The CDR3 nucleotides read TGTGCCAGCAGTCCGGGACAGGGGGCGTATCAGCCCCAGCATTTT.

This chain joins TRBV9 and TRBJ2-1; perhaps TRBD2 as D (6 bases). This CDR3 comprises 15 residues. Germline V gene sequence: CDR1 SGDLS, CDR2 YYNGEE. V lost 0 bases to trimming and J lost 5 bases, with 12 bases between them. CDR3 bases: TGTGCCAGCAGCGTAGCCGGGAGTTGGAACAATGAGCAGTTCTTC. Its translation: CASSVAGSWNNEQFF.

The CDR3 loop is CASSVLSGGELFF. The CDR3 DNA is TGTGCCAGCAGTGTTCTTAGCGGGGGGGAGCTGTTTTTT. The V call is TRBV6-1, the J call TRBJ2-2; TRBD2 matches 7 bases. V was pared by 4 bases and J by 8 bases, with 4 bases of the junction left unmatched. Germline CDR1 and CDR2: MNHNS and SASEGT. This CDR3 spans 13 amino acids.

Of note for this clone: The junction departs from germline at one end; a sequencing error may be responsible. This chain connects TRBV5-1 to TRBJ1-1, with 12 bases that match TRBD1. The germline gives CDR1 SGHRS, CDR2 YFSETQ. CDR3 size: 16 residues. The CDR3 spells CASRLGQGAPNTEAFF. The DNA for the CDR3 is TGCGCCAGCAGGTTGGGACAGGGGGCGCCGAACACTGAAGCTTTCTTT.

The gene calls are TRBV19 and TRBJ2-1; D perhaps matches TRBD2 (6 bases). Per germline, CDR1 LNHDA and CDR2 SQIVND (reference sequence). The V end was cut by 6 bases, the J end by 5 bases, with 17 bases between. The CDR3 covers 15 residues. The CDR3 bases are TGTGCCAGTAGAGGGCCTAGCGCAATTCACAATGAGCAGTTCTTC. Translating it yields CASRGPSAIHNEQFF.

This chain connects TRBV7-9 to TRBJ1-4; TRBD1 is a possible D gene (5 bases). Germline V lookup: CDR1 SEHNR, CDR2 FQNEAQ (reference sequence). This CDR3 region has 16 residues. Trimming pared 3 bases from V and 4 bases from J, leaving 15 bases between. The CDR3 reads CASSFTTALLNEKLFF. DNA of the CDR3: TGTGCCAGCAGCTTTACGACAGCCCTCCTTAATGAAAAACTGTTTTTT.

The chain employs TRBV6-1 and TRBJ2-6; D gene uncertain. Germline CDR1 is MNHNS and CDR2 is SASEGT. The CDR3 runs 15 residues. V lost 5 bases, J lost 4 bases, and 12 bases lay in between. In DNA form, the CDR3 reads TGTGCCAGCAGTATCGTCCAGTCCGGGGCCAACGTCCTGACTTTC. It translates to CASSIVQSGANVLTF.

V is TRBV28 and J is TRBJ1-4; TRBD1 is a possible D gene (6 bases). The germline V gene encodes CDR1 MDHEN and CDR2 SYDVKM. The CDR3 runs to 14 residues. The ends were cut back, 5 bases at V and 4 bases at J, with 11 bases in the middle. CDR3: CASSRTVDNEKLFF. CDR3 nucleotide sequence: TGTGCCAGCAGTCGGACAGTGGATAATGAAAAACTGTTTTTT.

The chain recombines TRBV28 with TRBJ2-3, with 7 bases aligning to TRBD2. The V segment lost 6 bases and the J segment 4 bases; nucleotides outside the gene matches: 10. Looked up from germline, CDR1 is MDHEN and CDR2 is SYDVKM. The CDR3 totals 15 residues. CDR3 coding DNA: TGTGCCAGCAGAAAACCTGCGGGAGTAGCAGATACGCAGTATTTT. Its protein is CASRKPAGVADTQYF.

The V gene is TRBV10-2, the J gene TRBJ1-1; no firm D call. In germline, CDR1 is WSHSY, CDR2 SAAADI. The CDR3 length is 14 residues. V was pared by 7 bases and J by 1 base, with 13 bases between. The CDR3 DNA reads as TGCGCCAGCAACGGGATCGGGAGGAACACTGAAGCTTTCTTT. The encoded protein is CASNGIGRNTEAFF.

The rearrangement uses TRBV18 and TRBJ2-3; 13 bases line up with TRBD2. Germline V gene lookup returns CDR1 KGHSH and CDR2 LQKENI. V lost 8 bases and J lost 3; bases outside the gene matches: 14. CDR3 length equals 18 residues. In DNA, the CDR3 is TGTGCCAGCACAAAAAGACGACTAGCGGGAGGTCGGACAGATACGCAGTATTTT. Translated, it gives CASTKRRLAGGRTDTQYF.

The chain employs TRBV7-8 and TRBJ2-1; weak D call: TRBD2 (6 bases). CDR3 length: 16 amino acids. The V gene's germline CDR1 is SGHVS and CDR2 FQNEAQ. V gave up 5 bases and J gave up 2 bases, with 16 bases separating them. The CDR3 sequence: CASSAPPSVPYNEQFF. As DNA, the CDR3 is TGTGCCAGCAGCGCCCCTCCTAGCGTACCCTACAATGAGCAGTTCTTC.

This chain connects TRBV29-1 to TRBJ2-1; D possibly matches TRBD1 or TRBD2 (5 bases each). V dropped 6 bases and J dropped 5 bases, with 14 bases sitting between them. The CDR3 covers 13 residues. Per the germline V gene, CDR1 is SQVTM and CDR2 is ANQGSEA. Here the CDR3 reads CSVPRDHHNEQFF. CDR3 DNA sequence: TGCAGCGTACCCCGGGACCACCACAATGAGCAGTTCTTC.

The V and J genes are TRBV5-6 and TRBJ2-5; TRBD1 aligns across 7 bases. The V segment lost 6 bases and the J segment 1 base; nucleotides outside the gene matches: 9. Germline V gene sequence: CDR1 SGHDT, CDR2 YYEEEE. The CDR3 totals 15 residues. Written as DNA, the CDR3 is TGTGCCAGCACCCCCAGGGGGTCCGTCCAAGAGACCCAGTACTTC. This codes for CASTPRGSVQETQYF.

In DNA form, the CDR3 reads TGCGCCAGCAGCTTGGATATCGGGGCAGATACGCAGTATTTT. Its translation: CASSLDIGADTQYF. This chain connects TRBV5-1 to TRBJ2-3; D possibly corresponds to TRBD2 (5 bases). The CDR3 loop spans 14 amino acids. Germline CDR1 reads SGHRS; CDR2 reads YFSETQ. V was cut by 0 bases and J by 4 bases, with 9 bases left in between.

V gene TRBV6-5 combines with J gene TRBJ2-2; 7 nucleotides agree with TRBD1. V lost 6 bases and J lost 1; bases outside the gene matches: 5. Looked up from germline, CDR1 is MNHEY and CDR2 is SVGAGI. There are 15 residues in the CDR3. CDR3 DNA sequence: TGTGCCAGCAGCTTGAGACAGGGGAACACCGGGGAGCTGTTTTTT. Its translation: CASSLRQGNTGELFF.

The V and J genes are TRBV28 and TRBJ2-3, with TRBD1 as a possible D gene (6 bases). Trimming stripped 5 bases from V and 4 bases from J, with 16 bases between. Germline lookup yields CDR1 MDHEN and CDR2 SYDVKM. The CDR3 consists of 15 residues. The chain's CDR3 is CASSLYYRVPDTQYF. The CDR3 DNA is TGTGCCAGCAGTCTCTACTACAGGGTCCCAGATACGCAGTATTTT.

V gene TRBV5-5 combines with J gene TRBJ2-5, with D hard to call. The end of the DNA fits TRBJ2-7 better, so the J call may be wrong. The germline V gene has CDR1 SGHKS and CDR2 YYEKEE (reference sequence). The CDR3 consists of 11 residues. The CDR3 DNA sequence: TGTGCCAGCAGCGCCTCCTACGAGCAGTACTTC. Translating it yields CASSASYEQYF.

CDR3 residues: CASSLAGGGAQETQYF. DNA for the CDR3: TGCGCCAGCAGCTTGGCCGGGGGAGGGGCGCAAGAGACCCAGTACTTC. The genes are TRBV5-1 and TRBJ2-5; the match to TRBD2 covers 7 bases. The CDR3 is 16 amino acids. Germline CDR1 is SGHRS and CDR2 is YFSETQ. The V and J ends lost 0 bases and 2 bases, in that order; junction bases with no gene match: 7.

V usage is TRBV19 and J usage is TRBJ2-3; D remains ambiguous. Germline lookup yields CDR1 LNHDA and CDR2 SQIVND (reference sequence). V lost 5 bases and J lost 4, with 7 bases in between. The CDR3 length is 12 residues. CDR3 sequence (DNA): TGTGCCAGTAGTGACATCTCAGATACGCAGTATTTT. Protein product: CASSDISDTQYF.

The genes are TRBV14 and TRBJ2-3, with 8 bases lining up with TRBD1. Looked up from germline, CDR1 is SGHDN and CDR2 is FVKESK. J lost 2 bases, V lost 4 bases, and 5 bases had no gene match. This CDR3 is 15 amino acids long. The CDR3 here is CASSPQGDPTDTQYF. The DNA for the CDR3 is TGTGCCAGCAGCCCACAGGGGGACCCCACAGATACGCAGTATTTT. The full variable domain, rest sourced from reference TRBV14 and TRBJ2-3, is EAGVTQFPSHSVIEKGQTVTLRCDPISGHDNLYWYRRVMGKEIKFLLHFVKESKQDESGMPNNRFLAERTGGTYSTLKVQPAELEDSGVYFCASSPQGDPTDTQYFGPGTRLTVL.

CDR3 in amino acids: CASSHSRGYQETQYF. The CDR3, as DNA: TGTGCCAGCAGCCACTCTAGGGGATACCAAGAGACCCAGTACTTC. The chain employs TRBV11-2 and TRBJ2-5; TRBD1 is a possible D gene (5 bases). The CDR3 is 15 amino acids. Trimming removed 5 bases at V and 0 bases at J, with 13 bases between. Germline CDR1 SGHAT, CDR2 FQNNGV.

V usage is TRBV7-2 and J usage is TRBJ2-7; TRBD1 matches 12 bases. Germline CDR1 and CDR2: SGHTA and FQGNSA. This CDR3 is built from 16 residues. V gave up 0 bases and J gave up 5 bases; unmatched junction bases: 5. CDR3 in amino acids: CASSLAGTGGGHEQYF. CDR3 bases: TGTGCCAGCAGCTTAGCTGGGACAGGGGGCGGTCACGAGCAGTACTTC.